One T cell receptor (beta chain) is described in this entry. Antigen unknown. The CDR3 extends over 12 amino acids. Germline V gene lookup returns CDR1 SGHVS and CDR2 FNYEAQ. Trimming took 5 bases from V and 1 from J, leaving 2 bases between them. The entry originates in a study of cytomegalovirus exposure and HLA in healthy donors. The PCR employed 60 Vbeta primers together with 13 Jbeta primers. The method was immunoSEQ multiplex PCR; TCRdb's version includes in-frame clones alone and lacks a portion of them. The record lists around 70,000 clones, of which the ten most abundant hold roughly 0.89%. Study outcomes and limitations: Reports described diagnosis of cytomegalovirus status by the classifier as highly specific and sensitive.

Sequenced input: PBMCs. This TCR was recovered from a boy younger than 18 in good health and CMV-seronegative. This rearrangement joins TRBV7-6 to TRBJ2-2; D ambiguous. The CDR3 reads CASSLNTGELFF. DNA for the CDR3: TGTGCCAGCAGCCTGAACACCGGGGAGCTGTTTTTT.